This T cell receptor (beta chain) came from a study of T-cell memory formation after mild COVID-19. Turning to the study itself: In these data, TCR clusters were largely donor specific.

5'RACE primed at constant segments yielded TCR alpha and TCR beta cDNA libraries bearing sample barcodes and UMIs. TCRdb itself ran the 5' RACE reads through MiXCR, one entry per CDR3 protein. The sample consists of 470,000 or so distinct CDR3 sequences, roughly 23% of them appearing once. In regard to this clonotype: Its antigen is not known. Relative to the germline gene, one junction end is altered; a read error may explain this.

Regarding the study as a whole: There was no confirmation that second-wave clones peaking on day 37 were SARS-CoV-2 specific. Within pre-infection memory, some responding clones were found, suggesting cross-reactive memory joined.

Germline values: CDR1 SGHRS, CDR2 YFSETQ. The CDR3 is 13 amino acids. This chain links TRBV5-1 with TRBJ2-1, with TRBD2 identical over 10 bases. Source material: PBMCs or a T cell subset sorted from them (not recorded which). The clonotype originates from an adult woman who had mild COVID-19 (a few samples of this study predate the infection). Cell type and time point are not known. For the CDR3, the DNA is TGCGCCAGCAGCTGCCAGCGGGAGGGCCAGAGCCCCTTC. Residues: CASSCQREGQSPF.